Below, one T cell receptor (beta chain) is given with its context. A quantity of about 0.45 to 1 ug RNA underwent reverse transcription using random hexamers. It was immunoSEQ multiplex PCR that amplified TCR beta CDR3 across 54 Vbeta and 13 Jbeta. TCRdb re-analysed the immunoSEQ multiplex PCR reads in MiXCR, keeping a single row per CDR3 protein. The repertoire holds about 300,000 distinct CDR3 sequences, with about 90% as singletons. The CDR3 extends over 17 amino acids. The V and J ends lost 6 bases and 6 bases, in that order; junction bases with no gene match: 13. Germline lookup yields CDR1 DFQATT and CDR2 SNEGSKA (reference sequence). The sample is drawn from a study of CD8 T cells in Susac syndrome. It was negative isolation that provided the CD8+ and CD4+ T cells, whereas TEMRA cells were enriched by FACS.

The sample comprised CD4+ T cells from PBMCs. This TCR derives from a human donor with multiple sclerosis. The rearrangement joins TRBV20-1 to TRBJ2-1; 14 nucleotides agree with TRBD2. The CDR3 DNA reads TGCAGTGCGCCCCGACTAGCGGGAGGGTTAGTTCTCAATGAGCAGTTCTTC. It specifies CSAPRLAGGLVLNEQFF.